A selection of T cell receptor beta chains follows, all from one sample in a study of control samples from healthy donors and cancer patients. Profiled with immunoSEQ multiplex PCR; TCRdb holds only in-frame clones, not every one. This sample has more than 90,000 clones, with around 88% found just once. Input material: blood. Source of these receptors: a man aged 25 to 45 in good health. The conserved cysteine and the conserved F or W are not part of the CDR3 here. A D gene is named only where the DNA matches it firmly. Rows may omit the clone size; those that give it use once, few, many or a size class.

d_call: NA; v_call: TRBV20-1; j_call: TRBJ1-3; clone_size: NA; cdr3_aa: SARGLNTIY
d_call: NA; v_call: TRBV6-1; j_call: TRBJ1-4; clone_size: once; cdr3_aa: ASSDRGNEKLF
d_call: NA; v_call: TRBV9; j_call: TRBJ1-1; clone_size: NA; cdr3_aa: ASSVDSNTEAF
d_call: NA; v_call: TRBV11-3; j_call: TRBJ2-2; clone_size: NA; cdr3_aa: ASSLRAGGGLF
d_call: NA; v_call: TRBV5-1; j_call: TRBJ1-1; clone_size: NA; cdr3_aa: ASRPRGNTEAF
d_call: TRBD1; v_call: TRBV3-1/TRBV3-2; j_call: TRBJ1-6; clone_size: NA; cdr3_aa: ASSQGQGSQGAPLH
d_call: NA; v_call: TRBV7-9; j_call: TRBJ2-1; clone_size: NA; cdr3_aa: ASSSPGRGDNEQF
d_call: NA; v_call: TRBV19; j_call: TRBJ1-1; clone_size: once; cdr3_aa: ASSMTTVEAF
d_call: NA; v_call: TRBV6-2/TRBV6-3; j_call: TRBJ1-5; clone_size: few; cdr3_aa: ASSPGTVANQPQH
d_call: NA; v_call: TRBV6-2/TRBV6-3; j_call: TRBJ1-2; clone_size: once; cdr3_aa: ASSYEKRAYGYT
d_call: NA; v_call: TRBV6-5; j_call: TRBJ2-7; clone_size: once; cdr3_aa: ASSYSKLGSSYEQY
d_call: NA; v_call: TRBV5-4; j_call: TRBJ1-1; clone_size: NA; cdr3_aa: ASSYQGGANTEAF
d_call: TRBD1; v_call: TRBV11-2; j_call: TRBJ2-1; clone_size: NA; cdr3_aa: ASSLGDRASNEQF
d_call: NA; v_call: TRBV6-5; j_call: TRBJ1-1; clone_size: once; cdr3_aa: ASSYLGNTEAF
d_call: TRBD2; v_call: TRBV27; j_call: TRBJ2-1; clone_size: NA; cdr3_aa: ASSSLAGGPYNEQF
d_call: NA; v_call: TRBV14; j_call: TRBJ2-4; clone_size: NA; cdr3_aa: ASSQETGLKNIQY
d_call: NA; v_call: TRBV7-2; j_call: TRBJ1-1; clone_size: many; cdr3_aa: ASSLVTTEAF
d_call: TRBD2; v_call: TRBV9; j_call: TRBJ2-1; clone_size: NA; cdr3_aa: ASSPGTINYNEQF
d_call: TRBD2; v_call: TRBV11-3; j_call: TRBJ2-2; clone_size: NA; cdr3_aa: ASSGLAGVGTGELF
d_call: NA; v_call: TRBV29-1; j_call: TRBJ1-1; clone_size: NA; cdr3_aa: SVAGPMNTEAF
d_call: TRBD2; v_call: TRBV5-4; j_call: TRBJ2-2; clone_size: NA; cdr3_aa: ASSPSLGGRASSRAGELF
d_call: TRBD1; v_call: TRBV19; j_call: TRBJ2-6; clone_size: NA; cdr3_aa: ASSTGTGPSGANVLT
d_call: NA; v_call: TRBV18; j_call: TRBJ2-3; clone_size: NA; cdr3_aa: ASSPTARISTDTQY
d_call: NA; v_call: TRBV4-1; j_call: TRBJ1-5; clone_size: NA; cdr3_aa: ASSQDLFSGEGNQPQH
d_call: NA; v_call: TRBV12-5; j_call: TRBJ1-1; clone_size: once; cdr3_aa: ATKQGGNTEAF
d_call: NA; v_call: TRBV29-1; j_call: TRBJ2-1; clone_size: NA; cdr3_aa: SVRLGPTRYTVYEQF
d_call: NA; v_call: TRBV12-3/TRBV12-4; j_call: TRBJ1-2; clone_size: NA; cdr3_aa: ASSFGTSHGYT
d_call: TRBD1; v_call: TRBV7-2; j_call: TRBJ1-4; clone_size: NA; cdr3_aa: ASSSPQDRGLDEKLF
d_call: NA; v_call: TRBV6-6; j_call: TRBJ1-2; clone_size: NA; cdr3_aa: ASTTFWRTEVGYT
d_call: NA; v_call: TRBV7-8; j_call: TRBJ1-1; clone_size: NA; cdr3_aa: ASRPSRGGGRNTEAF
d_call: NA; v_call: TRBV29-1; j_call: TRBJ1-2; clone_size: NA; cdr3_aa: SVEGGASRGYT
d_call: NA; v_call: TRBV4-1; j_call: TRBJ1-6; clone_size: NA; cdr3_aa: ASSQVGGPSLH
d_call: TRBD2; v_call: TRBV3-1/TRBV3-2; j_call: TRBJ2-2; clone_size: NA; cdr3_aa: ASSQTGGAPTGELF
d_call: NA; v_call: TRBV7-2; j_call: TRBJ1-1; clone_size: NA; cdr3_aa: ASSRWGTEAF
d_call: TRBD2; v_call: TRBV18; j_call: TRBJ2-5; clone_size: NA; cdr3_aa: ASSIAGSQETQY
d_call: NA; v_call: TRBV28; j_call: TRBJ1-5; clone_size: NA; cdr3_aa: ASSPLPRNNQPQH
d_call: TRBD1; v_call: TRBV7-9; j_call: TRBJ1-5; clone_size: NA; cdr3_aa: ASSEGTAYSNQPQH
d_call: NA; v_call: TRBV7-2; j_call: TRBJ2-1; clone_size: NA; cdr3_aa: ASSLLEPSEQF
d_call: NA; v_call: TRBV21-1; j_call: TRBJ2-1; clone_size: NA; cdr3_aa: ASSTRQGDDYNEQF
d_call: NA; v_call: TRBV19; j_call: TRBJ1-2; clone_size: NA; cdr3_aa: ASTTVGERGYT
d_call: TRBD2; v_call: TRBV10-1; j_call: TRBJ2-5; clone_size: few; cdr3_aa: ASSAGTSGKETQY
d_call: TRBD1; v_call: TRBV19; j_call: TRBJ2-3; clone_size: once; cdr3_aa: ASSAAGGLVGDTQY
d_call: NA; v_call: TRBV6-6; j_call: TRBJ2-4; clone_size: once; cdr3_aa: ASSPPQRASPKNIQY
d_call: NA; v_call: TRBV4-3; j_call: TRBJ2-7; clone_size: NA; cdr3_aa: ASSQDLAYEQY
d_call: NA; v_call: TRBV19; j_call: TRBJ1-1; clone_size: NA; cdr3_aa: ASSIDGDGTEAF
d_call: TRBD1; v_call: TRBV18; j_call: TRBJ2-1; clone_size: NA; cdr3_aa: ASSPFRGQAYNEQF
d_call: NA; v_call: TRBV15; j_call: TRBJ1-1; clone_size: NA; cdr3_aa: ATSRELMNTEAF
d_call: NA; v_call: TRBV12-5; j_call: TRBJ2-7; clone_size: NA; cdr3_aa: ASGLVLAGKGEQY
d_call: NA; v_call: TRBV28; j_call: TRBJ1-4; clone_size: NA; cdr3_aa: ASSLLGRDNEKLF
d_call: NA; v_call: TRBV28; j_call: TRBJ1-3; clone_size: NA; cdr3_aa: ASSLSYGRGNTIY
d_call: NA; v_call: TRBV5-6; j_call: TRBJ2-5; clone_size: NA; cdr3_aa: ASSLVSGARD
d_call: TRBD1; v_call: TRBV6-1; j_call: TRBJ1-1; clone_size: NA; cdr3_aa: ASSGTLDRVVTEAF
d_call: NA; v_call: TRBV28; j_call: TRBJ2-7; clone_size: NA; cdr3_aa: ASSSSVAYEQY
d_call: NA; v_call: TRBV24-1; j_call: TRBJ1-5; clone_size: once; cdr3_aa: ATRGSVLGRLPDQPQH
d_call: TRBD1; v_call: TRBV19; j_call: TRBJ1-2; clone_size: NA; cdr3_aa: ASSSTGDYGYT